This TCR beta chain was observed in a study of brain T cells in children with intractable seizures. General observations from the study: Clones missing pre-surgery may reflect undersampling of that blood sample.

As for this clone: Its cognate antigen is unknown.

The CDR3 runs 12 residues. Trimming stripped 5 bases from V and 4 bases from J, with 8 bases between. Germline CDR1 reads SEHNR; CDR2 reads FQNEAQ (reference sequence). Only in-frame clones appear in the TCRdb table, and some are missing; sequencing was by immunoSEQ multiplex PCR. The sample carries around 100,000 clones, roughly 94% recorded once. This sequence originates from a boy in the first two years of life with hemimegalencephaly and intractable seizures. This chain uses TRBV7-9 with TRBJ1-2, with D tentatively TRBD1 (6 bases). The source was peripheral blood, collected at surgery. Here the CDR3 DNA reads TGTGCCAGCAGCCCGGACAGCTATGGCTACACCTTC. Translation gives CASSPDSYGYTF.